A single sample is the source of the 8 T cell receptor beta chains below, sequenced in a study of T-cell reconstitution after alpha-beta-depleted transplantation in children. Unique molecular identifiers were incorporated into the prepared TCRbeta library. TCRdb redid the calling of the PCR reads with MiXCR, one entry per CDR3 protein. The data contain 98,000 or so distinct CDR3 sequences, approximately 6% of them singletons. The specimen comprised PBMCs, mostly from graft donor cells, sampled 360 days after TCRalphabeta/CD19-depleted stem cell transplant. The receptors derive from a male patient between 2 and 10 years old who had a stem cell transplant for acute lymphoblastic leukemia, so the T cells may come from the graft donor.

The CDR3 bases are TGTGCCAGCAGCTTAGCGCACGGGGGGCACAAGTATTTT. Its protein is CASSLAHGGHKYF. The chain recombines TRBV7-6 with TRBJ2-3, with D possibly TRBD2 on 7 matching bases. Deletions cut 0 bases from V and 13 bases from J, with 14 bases between. This CDR3 region has 13 residues. Per germline, CDR1 SGHVS and CDR2 FNYEAQ.

Many counts were recorded for this clonotype. V is TRBV4-3 and J is TRBJ2-2; tentative D call: TRBD1 (7 bases). Germline V gene data show CDR1 as LGHNA and CDR2 as YSLEER. CDR3 length: 14 residues. The V end lost 1 base, the J end lost 7 bases, and 10 bases lay between the germline ends. The DNA of the CDR3 is TGCGCCAGCAGCCAAGCCCAGGGGGGCGGGGAGCTGTTTTTT. Its translation is CASSQAQGGGELFF.

Ten or more counts support this clonotype. The rearrangement links TRBV2 to TRBJ2-7, with 10 bases that match TRBD1. CDR1 and CDR2 (germline): SNHLY, FYNNEI. This CDR3 is 15 amino acids long. V was pared by 0 bases and J by 3 bases, with 2 bases of the junction left unmatched. The chain's CDR3 is CASSEADRGNYEQYF. CDR3 sequence (DNA): TGTGCCAGCAGTGAAGCGGACAGGGGGAACTACGAGCAGTACTTC.

This clonotype was detected ten times or more. This chain uses TRBV20-1 with TRBJ1-1; D perhaps matches TRBD1 (6 bases). This CDR3 contains 12 residues. V lost 3 bases, J lost 5 bases, and 10 bases lay in between. Germline V gene sequence: CDR1 DFQATT, CDR2 SNEGSKA (reference sequence). CDR3 bases: TGCAGTGCTAGCGTTACAGGGACTGAAGCTTTCTTT. It specifies CSASVTGTEAFF.

The table lists this clonotype with a few counts. The chain joins TRBV6-2 or TRBV6-3 to TRBJ1-2; D gene unclear. In germline, CDR1 is MNHEY, CDR2 SVGEGT. Between the trimmed V and J ends, which lost 5 bases and 7 bases, there was a span of 14 bases. This CDR3 region has 13 residues. The CDR3 loop reads CASSHGPSRGYTF. The CDR3 DNA sequence: TGTGCCAGCAGTCACGGGCCTTCTCGTGGCTACACCTTC.

This clonotype was seen ten or more times. The gene calls are TRBV4-2 and TRBJ2-1, with 11 bases fitting TRBD2. V shed 4 bases and J 3 bases; nucleotides not matched to a gene: 5. There are 16 residues in the CDR3. The germline V gene has CDR1 LGHNA and CDR2 YNFKEQ. CDR3 region: CASSLEGLAVYNEQFF. The CDR3 DNA reads TGTGCCAGCAGCCTGGAGGGACTAGCGGTCTACAATGAGCAGTTCTTC.

The sample holds a few counts of this clonotype. The J gene is TRBJ2-5, the V gene TRBV7-9, with D perhaps assigned TRBD1 or TRBD2 (5 bases each). V was pared by 4 bases and J by 5 bases, with 11 bases between. The CDR3 runs to 13 residues. The germline V gene has CDR1 SEHNR and CDR2 FQNEAQ (reference sequence). CDR3 region: CASSSGTGETQYF. The CDR3 region has the DNA TGTGCCAGCAGCTCCGGGACGGGCGAGACCCAGTACTTC.

In its sample, this clonotype was seen a few times. At one of its ends the junction is not consistent with the germline gene, which may arise from a read error. The V and J genes are TRBV20-1 and TRBJ2-7; the D gene could be TRBD1 or TRBD2 (5 bases each). This CDR3 is 16 amino acids long. Germline V gene lookup returns CDR1 DFQATT and CDR2 SNEGSKA (reference sequence). The CDR3 region is CCARDPHRRSSYEQYF. The CDR3 DNA is TGCTGTGCTAGAGATCCTCACAGGAGGAGCTCCTACGAGCAGTACTTC.